These 6 T cell receptor beta chains came from one sample sequenced in a study of shared clonotypes between healthy human individuals. Using immunoSEQ multiplex PCR, the repertoire was profiled, and TCRdb retains in-frame clones only, with some absent. Of approximately 2,000,000 clones listed, roughly 90% are singletons. Sequencing used naive CD4+ T cells from PBMCs. Subset denoted: CD45RA+ positively selected. The receptors shown here come from a man aged 18 to 30 in good health. Some clones in this sample may be carry-over from other donors' samples.

This clone was seen just once. The chain is built from TRBV6-1 and TRBJ2-1; 8 nucleotides match TRBD1. The germline CDR1 and CDR2 sequences are MNHNS and SASEGT. J lost 7 bases, V lost 6 bases, and 8 bases had no gene match. This CDR3 contains 14 residues. This CDR3 is CASRETGVSNEQFF. The CDR3 coding sequence is TGTGCCAGCAGGGAGACAGGGGTTTCGAATGAGCAGTTCTTC.

The V call is TRBV11-2, the J call TRBJ2-1; 10 nucleotides agree with TRBD2. Germline V gene lookup returns CDR1 SGHAT and CDR2 FQNNGV. Trimming cost V 2 bases and J 2 bases; bases outside gene matches: 6. This CDR3 contains 17 residues. The DNA for the CDR3 is TGTGCCAGCAGCTTATTTCTCCTAGCGGGAGCCTACAATGAGCAGTTCTTC. Translation gives CASSLFLLAGAYNEQFF. The full variable domain, in which reference TRBV11-2 and TRBJ2-1 provide the parts outside the CDR3, is EAGVAQSPRYKIIEKRQSVAFWCNPISGHATLYWYQQILGQGPKLLIQFQNNGVVDDSQLPKDRFSAERLKGVDSTLKIQPAKLEDSAVYLCASSLFLLAGAYNEQFFGPGTRLTVL.

This clone was observed once. The chain employs TRBV7-2 and TRBJ1-5; TRBD1 is a possible D gene (5 bases). The germline V gene encodes CDR1 SGHTA and CDR2 FQGNSA. The ends were cut back, 5 bases at V and 0 bases at J, with 11 bases in the middle. The CDR3 loop spans 15 amino acids. The CDR3 DNA reads as TGTGCCAGCAGCGAGGGGCTATATAGCAATCAGCCCCAGCATTTT. Its protein is CASSEGLYSNQPQHF.

The J gene is TRBJ1-4, the V gene TRBV7-9; the D gene is possibly TRBD1 (5 bases). CDR3 length equals 16 residues. Trimming took off 5 bases at V and 4 bases at J, with 17 bases between the two ends. CDR1 SEHNR and CDR2 FQNEAQ come from the germline V gene (reference sequence). The CDR3 loop is CASSGGGQGINEKLFF. The CDR3 coding sequence is TGTGCCAGCAGCGGTGGTGGGCAGGGAATTAATGAAAAACTGTTTTTT.

This chain connects TRBV21-1 to TRBJ2-7; the table's D gene call, TRBD1, was not cross checked with the DNA. TRBV21-1 is an annotated pseudogene. This CDR3 has 16 amino acids. CDR3 nucleotides: TGTGCCAGCAGCTTACCGGACAGGGGGCAGGCCTACGAGCAGTACTTC. Translating gives CASSLPDRGQAYEQYF.

The V gene is TRBV6-1, the J gene TRBJ1-5, with D perhaps TRBD1 (5 bases). V dropped 7 bases and J dropped 0 bases, with 13 bases sitting between them. Per germline, CDR1 MNHNS and CDR2 SASEGT. This CDR3 is built from 15 residues. The CDR3 DNA is TGTGCCAGCACCCTACGGGACCTTAGCAATCAGCCCCAGCATTTT. Residues: CASTLRDLSNQPQHF.